This section outlines one T cell receptor (beta chain) sequence together with its context. This clone has more than one count but fewer than ten. Its antigen specificity is not known. The sample holds no much larger clone one base away, and base qualities are not on file. This sample is drawn from a study of blood T cell repertoires in COVID-19 (dated by TCRdb to 2019 to 2021). With regard to the full study: Collaborator samples came from the United States, Italy and Spain and covered acute and convalescent phases of COVID-19. Deeply sampled blood TCRbeta repertoires from subjects exposed to, actively infected with, or recovered from COVID-19 were included in the dataset. The prospective study material was composed of cDNA or gDNA derived from T cells, B-cell-depleted T cells, or PBMCs. HLA class I and class II types, where available, came from metadata supplied by the sample provider rather than from assay-based typing. Sample metadata almost always included a de-identified subject ID, COVID-19 status, age in years and sex. The repertoires were released in a freely available public database intended as a resource for research on the immune response to SARS-CoV-2. Samples were obtained from the ongoing ImmuneRACE study (first 160 participants) and from 1,200 or so subjects provided by 6 global collaborators. Overall study outcomes, separate from this receptor: The quantity of clinical and demographic metadata differed by source and by participant and was supplied without curation.

From cysteine to phenylalanine, the CDR3 is 14 amino acids long. The read is trimmed to its CDR3 DNA, 42 bases read in frame from base 1. Sequences SGHAT (CDR1) and FQNNGV (CDR2) are obtained from the germline V gene. The junction shows trimming of 1 base on V and 5 bases on J, and the gene matches do not reach 5 bases of it. TCRbeta CDR3 regions were amplified from genomic DNA by means of the immunoSEQ Assay, a bias-controlled multiplex PCR. On the authors' methods: The number of nucleated cells in each sample was estimated from the amplification of reference gene primers within the assay. To quantify the absolute abundance of each unique TCRbeta CDR3 rearrangement, sequence reads were collapsed and filtered. For each sample, productive Simpson clonality was calculated as the square root of Simpson's diversity index across productive rearrangements. In TCRdb, the immuneACCESS table is reduced to in-frame sequences with V and J assigned. These tables do not hold every clone; where another copy was compared, an unresolved V gene accounts for under half, and the others remain unexplained. Clonal size and the V and J genes are those of that table, whereas D and trimming came from the DNA. The sample profile shows roughly 68,000 clones; roughly 85% of them were found once. The ten top clones hold approximately 3.6% of the sample.

At one collaborating source in Seattle, patients were enrolled during active infection and were followed longitudinally through the course of disease. Whole blood was collected in K2EDTA tubes by collaborating institutions according to the institutions' own protocols. Collaborator samples were shipped for TCRbeta analysis as frozen whole blood, isolated PBMCs, or DNA extracted from either sample type. This TCR derives from a woman between 45 and 65 years old with COVID-19, enrolled during active disease. What was sequenced was peripheral blood. Recombination connected TRBV11-2 to TRBJ2-7; 7 bases in the junction line up with TRBD1. The CDR3 loop reads CASSLAQGIHEQYF. The nucleotide sequence reads as follows: TGTGCCAGCAGCTTAGCACAGGGGATCCACGAGCAGTACTTC.